The rows below give T cell receptor beta chains drawn from one sample of a study of blood T cell repertoires in COVID-19. This table comes from immunoSEQ multiplex PCR, and its TCRdb copy is limited to in-frame clones, with some not included. The table has 300,000 to 400,000 clones, around 91% seen once. The sample was peripheral blood. These receptors all stem from a woman younger than 30 who had recovered from COVID-19. CDR3s include the opening cysteine and the closing phenylalanine or tryptophan. The D gene is left open where the match is weak. For some rows the clone size is stated as once, few or many, or as a class when expanded; others skip it.

D gene | clone size | J gene | V gene | CDR3 protein | CDR3 DNA
TRBD2 | NA | TRBJ2-4 | TRBV15 | CATGGVWKLGNIQYF | TGTGCCACTGGGGGGGTATGGAAGTTGGGAAACATTCAGTACTTC
TRBD1 | NA | TRBJ2-5 | TRBV6-5 | CASSPGQGGTETQYF | TGTGCCAGCAGTCCCGGACAGGGTGGGACAGAGACCCAGTACTTC
TRBD1 | few | TRBJ1-1 | TRBV6-5 | CASSYRQGRNTEAFF | TGTGCCAGCAGTTACCGACAGGGAAGGAACACTGAAGCTTTCTTT
TRBD1 | NA | TRBJ1-5 | TRBV19 | CASSMGRGYNQPQHF | TGTGCCAGTAGTATGGGCAGGGGGTACAATCAGCCCCAGCATTTT
TRBD1 | NA | TRBJ1-5 | TRBV5-8 | CASSLAGTGGIYSNQPQHF | TGTGCCAGCAGCTTGGCCGGGACAGGGGGGATTTATAGCAATCAGCCCCAGCATTTT
TRBD1 | few | TRBJ2-2 | TRBV3-1/TRBV3-2 | CASRGTGANTGELFF | TGTGCCAGCAGGGGGACAGGGGCGAACACCGGGGAGCTGTTTTTT
NA | NA | TRBJ2-3 | TRBV4-3 | CASSQGLGRGTDTQYF | TGCGCCAGCAGCCAAGGTTTGGGCAGGGGCACAGATACGCAGTATTTT
TRBD1 | NA | TRBJ1-5 | TRBV5-5 | CASSGGQGATQPQHF | TGTGCCAGCAGCGGGGGACAGGGGGCAACTCAGCCCCAGCATTTT
NA | NA | TRBJ1-2 | TRBV9 | CASSHVPGYTAGYGYTF | TGTGCCAGCAGCCACGTCCCGGGGTATACGGCTGGGTATGGCTACACCTTC
TRBD2 | NA | TRBJ2-1 | TRBV7-2 | CASSLSSLAGGWEQFF | TGTGCCAGCAGCCTAAGTTCACTAGCGGGAGGATGGGAGCAGTTCTTC
TRBD2 | NA | TRBJ2-5 | TRBV6-2/TRBV6-3 | CASSYKAGDRETQYF | TGTGCCAGCAGTTACAAAGCGGGAGACAGGGAGACCCAGTACTTC
NA | few | TRBJ1-2 | TRBV4-2 | CASSQDRRGEDGYTF | TGTGCCAGCAGCCAAGATAGGAGGGGAGAGGATGGCTACACCTTC
TRBD2 | NA | TRBJ2-3 | TRBV24-1 | CATSDPGTRGTDTQYF | TGTGCCACCAGTGATCCCGGGACTAGGGGCACAGATACGCAGTATTTT
NA | NA | TRBJ1-1 | TRBV28 | CASSLGGHPNTEAFF | TGTGCCAGCAGTTTAGGGGGACACCCGAACACTGAAGCTTTCTTT
NA | NA | TRBJ2-2 | TRBV3-1/TRBV3-2 | CASRYWPGELFF | TGTGCCAGCAGGTATTGGCCGGGGGAGCTGTTTTTT
NA | once | TRBJ2-3 | TRBV15 | CATSRDQTGPSTDTQYF | TGTGCCACCAGCAGAGATCAAACAGGACCTAGCACAGATACGCAGTATTTT
TRBD2 | NA | TRBJ2-1 | TRBV7-9 | CASTPKTSGGRIGPYNEQFF | TGTGCCAGCACACCAAAAACTAGCGGGGGTAGAATCGGACCCTACAATGAGCAGTTCTTC
TRBD2 | NA | TRBJ2-3 | TRBV11-2 | CASSLGGLADTDTQYF | TGTGCCAGCAGCTTAGGTGGACTAGCGGACACAGATACGCAGTATTTT
NA | NA | TRBJ1-1 | TRBV7-2 | CASSLDGGLNTEAFF | TGTGCCAGCAGCTTAGACGGAGGGCTGAACACTGAAGCTTTCTTT
NA | NA | TRBJ2-6 | TRBV6-2/TRBV6-3 | CASSSTRSGANVLTF | TGTGCCAGCAGTTCAACAAGATCTGGGGCCAACGTCCTGACTTTC
TRBD2 | NA | TRBJ2-3 | TRBV15 | CATSRDAGATDTQYF | TGTGCCACCAGCAGAGATGCGGGAGCCACAGATACGCAGTATTTT
TRBD2 | NA | TRBJ2-5 | TRBV29-1 | CSVEEPGLVIQETQYF | TGCAGCGTTGAAGAGCCGGGACTAGTCATCCAAGAGACCCAGTACTTC
TRBD2 | few | TRBJ2-1 | TRBV10-1 | CASSESLGTSGSNEQFF | TGCGCCAGCAGTGAGTCACTAGGGACTAGCGGGAGCAATGAGCAGTTCTTC
TRBD1 | NA | TRBJ1-2 | TRBV5-1 | CASSFGDRNYGYTF | TGCGCCAGCAGCTTTGGGGACAGAAACTATGGCTACACCTTC
TRBD2 | NA | TRBJ2-3 | TRBV29-1 | CSVDSGSSTDTQYF | TGCAGCGTCGATAGCGGGTCTAGCACAGATACGCAGTATTTT
NA | NA | TRBJ1-1 | TRBV28 | CASSRPNTEAFF | TGTGCCAGCAGCCGTCCGAACACTGAAGCTTTCTTT
TRBD2 | once | TRBJ2-3 | TRBV6-5 | CASRTSGRRADTQYF | TGTGCCAGCAGGACTAGCGGGAGGCGCGCAGATACGCAGTATTTT
NA | NA | TRBJ1-6 | TRBV7-8 | CASSLEGHPTVALHF | TGTGCCAGCAGCTTAGAGGGACATCCGACGGTGGCCCTCCACTTT
TRBD1 | NA | TRBJ2-3 | TRBV4-3 | CASSHGRQGGTDTQYF | TGCGCCAGCAGCCACGGCCGACAGGGAGGCACAGATACGCAGTATTTT
TRBD1 | NA | TRBJ1-2 | TRBV28 | CASRMGQGYGYTF | TGTGCCAGCAGGATGGGACAGGGCTATGGCTACACCTTC
NA | NA | TRBJ2-1 | TRBV6-5 | CASRQGGYNEQFF | TGTGCCAGCAGACAGGGGGGGTACAATGAGCAGTTCTTC
NA | NA | TRBJ1-1 | TRBV11-3 | CASSLTAVGNTEAFF | TGTGCCAGCAGCTTGACAGCAGTGGGGAACACTGAAGCTTTCTTT
NA | once | TRBJ2-3 | TRBV10-3 | CAISERDKSTDTQYF | TGTGCCATCAGTGAGCGGGACAAAAGCACAGATACGCAGTATTTT
TRBD1 | NA | TRBJ1-2 | TRBV30 | CAWSQGGGYGYTF | TGTGCCTGGAGTCAGGGGGGTGGGTATGGCTACACCTTC
NA | NA | TRBJ1-1 | TRBV5-6 | CASSLLQGNTEAFF | TGTGCCAGCAGCTTGCTCCAGGGGAACACTGAAGCTTTCTTT
TRBD2 | NA | TRBJ2-1 | TRBV7-9 | CASSLALAGEYNEQFF | TGTGCCAGCAGCTTAGCGCTAGCGGGAGAGTACAATGAGCAGTTCTTC
TRBD2 | NA | TRBJ2-3 | TRBV2 | CASRGTSYWDTQYF | TGTGCCAGCAGGGGGACTAGCTATTGGGATACGCAGTATTTT
NA | NA | TRBJ1-5 | TRBV12-5 | CASGSGGGLGQPQHF | TGTGCTAGTGGTTCCGGCGGGGGGCTAGGTCAGCCCCAGCATTTT
TRBD1 | NA | TRBJ2-5 | TRBV20-1 | CSARGQATQYF | TGCAGTGCTAGGGGACAGGCGACCCAGTACTTC
NA | NA | TRBJ1-3 | TRBV19 | CASSYRFSGNTIYF | TGTGCCAGTAGTTATCGGTTCTCTGGAAACACCATATATTTT
NA | once | TRBJ2-2 | TRBV4-3 | CASSHQTSEAGELFF | TGCGCCAGCAGCCATCAAACCTCTGAGGCCGGGGAGCTGTTTTTT
TRBD1 | NA | TRBJ1-5 | TRBV9 | CASSPDRGNQPQHF | TGTGCCAGCAGTCCCGACAGGGGCAATCAGCCCCAGCATTTT
NA | NA | TRBJ1-4 | TRBV10-3 | CAISADSTNEKLFF | TGTGCCATCAGTGCGGACAGTACTAATGAAAAACTGTTTTTT
TRBD2 | NA | TRBJ2-2 | TRBV5-1 | CASSHGLAGNTGELFF | TGCGCCAGCAGCCATGGACTAGCGGGGAACACCGGGGAGCTGTTTTTT
TRBD1 | NA | TRBJ2-3 | TRBV7-2 | CASSLERGRTDTQYF | TGTGCCAGCAGCTTAGAAAGGGGGCGCACAGATACGCAGTATTTT